The rows below give T cell receptor beta chains drawn from one sample of a study of early T cells in non-severe SARS-CoV-2 infection. TCRdb fed the 5' RACE reads into MiXCR, producing one record per CDR3 protein. Here the sample spans around 50,000 distinct CDR3 sequences, roughly 6.5% being singletons. What was sequenced was whole blood. The source is an adult who was a healthcare worker with PCR-confirmed SARS-CoV-2 infection or an uninfected control (not recorded which). Each CDR3 is given with its conserved first and last residue. Each record gives: V gene, CDR3 protein.

>TRBV9
CASSVAKSGIAGELFF
>TRBV5-1
CASSLFSSYNEQFF
>TRBV4-3
CASSQERGFSDTQYF
>TRBV5-1
CASSLGHHATNEKLFF
>TRBV19
CASRTSGGNYEQYF
>TRBV5-6
CASSLDSSEAFF
>TRBV28
CASSLAAKGKFF
>TRBV4-3
CASSQDRSRLLAGELFF
>TRBV12-3/TRBV12-4
CASSTQGTYGYTF
>TRBV20-1
CSARELRAGELFF
>TRBV20-1
CSAAHSGETDTQYF
>TRBV12-3/TRBV12-4
CASSLRDTNSPLHF
>TRBV18
CASSPAGQDREQFF
>TRBV20-1
CSAETSGSYQETQYF
>TRBV6-2/TRBV6-3
CASSPHRTRTEDTQYF
>TRBV5-1
CASRHGQEAHGYTF
>TRBV3-1
CASSQEALAKNIQYF
>TRBV20-1
CSAKRLAGFRETQYF
>TRBV12-3/TRBV12-4
CASSLGDRGRNTEAFF
>TRBV11-3
CASTPPRGTGGADTQYF
>TRBV30
CAWSVKGHGNSPLHF
>TRBV27
CASSPQPGQGNEQYF
>TRBV13
CASSFAEGLGGELFF
>TRBV19
CATGRQGASNQPQHF
>TRBV18
CASSPPGEETQYF
>TRBV9
CASSVGDSGANVLTF
>TRBV12-3/TRBV12-4
CASIMEGMYNSPLHF
>TRBV9
CASSETSGEETQYF
>TRBV2
CASRTGTSGIDTQYF
>TRBV7-6
CASSAVEVSWVEGYTF
>TRBV5-1
CASSSNIRTGGLHSGANVLTF
>TRBV4-2
CASSHQDQGGYGYTF
>TRBV4-3
CASSQDGGPNSYEQYF
>TRBV21-1
CASSLRWDRGTKGECYEQYF
>TRBV6-1
CASSVQQSGAFHF
>TRBV19
CASSIGNGGTYEQYF
>TRBV2
CASSGVRTTDTQYF
>TRBV28
CASSSSGTGVPYEQYF
>TRBV30
CACKQNSGANVLTF
>TRBV13
CASSTRSYEQYF
>TRBV12-3/TRBV12-4
CASSFWATGLNGYTF
>TRBV6-1
CASSVATDTQYF
>TRBV7-9
CASIPGTSNTEAFF
>TRBV2
CASRQGWGNDGYTF
>TRBV29-1
CSVDGWDGTDTQYF
>TRBV7-2
CASSPRYGQEETQYF
>TRBV7-9
CASSGLGSYEQYF
>TRBV7-2
CASSSRTSGMNGYEQYF
>TRBV7-6
CASSLGQGVTEAFF